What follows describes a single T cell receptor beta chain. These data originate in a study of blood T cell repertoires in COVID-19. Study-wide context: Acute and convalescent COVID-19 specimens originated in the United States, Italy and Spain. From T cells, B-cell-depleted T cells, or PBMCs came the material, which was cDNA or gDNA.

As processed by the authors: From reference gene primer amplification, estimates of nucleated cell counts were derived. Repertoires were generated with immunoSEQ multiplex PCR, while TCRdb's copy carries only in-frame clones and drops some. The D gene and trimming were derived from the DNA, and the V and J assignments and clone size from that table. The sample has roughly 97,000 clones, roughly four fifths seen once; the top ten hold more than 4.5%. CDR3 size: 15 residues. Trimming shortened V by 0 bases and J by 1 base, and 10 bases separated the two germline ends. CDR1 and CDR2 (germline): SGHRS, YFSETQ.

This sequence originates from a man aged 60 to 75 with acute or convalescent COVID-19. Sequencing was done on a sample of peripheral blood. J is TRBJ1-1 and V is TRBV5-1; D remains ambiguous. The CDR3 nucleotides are TGCGCCAGCAGCTTGGATCCGGGGAAGAACACTGAAGCTTTCTTT. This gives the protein CASSLDPGKNTEAFF.